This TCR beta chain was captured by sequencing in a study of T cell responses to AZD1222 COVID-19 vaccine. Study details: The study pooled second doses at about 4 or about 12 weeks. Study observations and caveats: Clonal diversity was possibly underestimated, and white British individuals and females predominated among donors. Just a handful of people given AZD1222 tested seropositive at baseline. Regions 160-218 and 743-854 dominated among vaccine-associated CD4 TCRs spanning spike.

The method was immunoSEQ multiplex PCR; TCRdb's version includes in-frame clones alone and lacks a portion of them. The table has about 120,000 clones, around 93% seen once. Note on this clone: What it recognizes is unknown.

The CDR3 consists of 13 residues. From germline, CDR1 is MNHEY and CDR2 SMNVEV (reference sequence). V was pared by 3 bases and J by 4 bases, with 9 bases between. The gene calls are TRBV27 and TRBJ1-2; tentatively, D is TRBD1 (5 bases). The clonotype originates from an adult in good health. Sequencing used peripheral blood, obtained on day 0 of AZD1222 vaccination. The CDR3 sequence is CASSLGRAYGYTF. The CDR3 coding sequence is TGTGCCAGCAGTTTGGGCAGGGCCTATGGCTACACCTTC.